Presented here are 12 T cell receptor beta chains from one specimen sequenced in a study of T cells in Graves' hyperthyroidism and ophthalmopathy. The investigators amplified TCR beta CDR3 regions from RNA transcripts. First-round RT-PCR of the TCR CDR3 relied on the HTBI primer set. One entry per CDR3 protein, called by TCRdb with MiXCR from the multiplex PCR reads. Among under 350,000 distinct CDR3 sequences listed, roughly a fifth were seen once. The sequenced sample was blood. Receptor source: a woman between 45 and 60 years old with Graves' hyperthyroidism.

The rearrangement links TRBV7-9 to TRBJ2-1; TRBD2 matches 10 bases. The CDR3 runs to 15 residues. V lost 1 base and J lost 10; bases outside the gene matches: 7. Germline lookup yields CDR1 SEHNR and CDR2 FQNEAQ (reference sequence). This chain's CDR3 is CASSLVASGSNEQFF. The CDR3 DNA reads as TGTGCCAGCAGCTTAGTGGCTAGCGGGAGTAACGAGCAGTTCTTC.

A few counts support this clonotype. The J gene is TRBJ2-7, the V gene TRBV3-1, with TRBD2 matching 8 bases. CDR1 is LGHDT, CDR2 YNNKEL, per germline (reference sequence). With V trimmed by 3 bases and J by 6 bases, 7 bases remained unmatched. The CDR3 length is 14 residues. In nucleotides, the CDR3 is TGTGCCAGCAGCCAGACCGGGACTAGTGGCGAGCAGTACTTC. Protein: CASSQTGTSGEQYF.

Notes on this clonotype: This may come from a read error, since a much larger clone is one base off. The V gene is TRBV10-3, the J gene TRBJ2-1, with 9 positions matching TRBD2. The CDR3 extends over 15 amino acids. Germline V gene lookup returns CDR1 ENHRY and CDR2 SYGVKD. J was trimmed by 6 bases and V by 3 bases; bases with no gene match: 6. The CDR3 here is CAISEEAGGCNEQFF. The CDR3 nucleotides read TGTGCCATCAGTGAAGAAGCGGGGGGATGCAATGAGCAGTTCTTC.

The sample holds many counts of this clonotype. This chain links TRBV2 with TRBJ1-2, with D perhaps TRBD1 (5 bases). Trimming took 5 bases from V and 7 from J, leaving 14 bases between them. Germline CDR1 and CDR2: SNHLY and FYNNEI. The CDR3 covers 13 residues. The CDR3 loop reads CASSLTEDSGYTF. CDR3 DNA: TGTGCCAGCAGTTTGACAGAAGATAGTGGCTACACCTTC.

The V and J genes are TRBV24-1 and TRBJ1-2; unclear D gene. Trimming took 8 bases from V and 0 from J, leaving 9 bases between them. Germline CDR1 KGHDR, CDR2 SFDVKD. The CDR3 length is 13 residues. The CDR3 DNA reads TGTGCCACCAATGACGGAACTAACTATGGCTACACCTTC. Translation: CATNDGTNYGYTF.

The chain combines TRBV6-6 with TRBJ1-6; D gene ambiguous. The CDR3 contains 15 residues. V lost 0 bases to trimming and J lost 7 bases, with 10 bases between them. Germline V gene data show CDR1 as MNHNY and CDR2 as SVGAGI (reference sequence). The CDR3 nucleotides read TGTGCCAGCAGTTACTCGATCAGGCAAAATTCACCCCTCCACTTT. Translated: CASSYSIRQNSPLHF.

At least ten counts were recorded for this clonotype. The V and J genes are TRBV29-1 and TRBJ2-3; 9 bases are shared with TRBD1. The CDR3 sequence is 14 residues long. Per germline, CDR1 SQVTM and CDR2 ANQGSEA. J was trimmed by 4 bases and V by 4 bases; bases with no gene match: 6. CDR3 sequence (DNA): TGCAGCGTTGCCGCCGGGACAGGGTCAGATACGCAGTATTTT. Translated: CSVAAGTGSDTQYF.

This clonotype has a single count. The V call is TRBV5-1, the J call TRBJ1-1; TRBD1 is a possible D gene (6 bases). CDR1 and CDR2 (germline): SGHRS, YFSETQ. The ends were cut back, 6 bases at V and 7 bases at J, with 19 bases in the middle. This CDR3 has 14 residues. Here the CDR3 reads CASKDTGTTGEAFF. The CDR3 nucleotides are TGCGCCAGCAAAGATACAGGGACTACCGGTGAAGCTTTCTTT.

The chain joins TRBV5-4 to TRBJ1-2; the D is unclear. CDR3 length: 17 amino acids. The V end was cut by 4 bases, the J end by 3 bases, with 22 bases between. Germline CDR1 SGHNT, CDR2 YYREEE (reference sequence). The CDR3 DNA is TGTGCCAGCAGCCCTGGTAGGGTTACAGCTCTAGACTATGGCTACACCTTC. It is translated as CASSPGRVTALDYGYTF.

The genes are TRBV19 and TRBJ2-1; perhaps TRBD2 as D (6 bases). Germline V gene sequence: CDR1 LNHDA, CDR2 SQIVND (reference sequence). The V end lost 2 bases, the J end lost 5 bases, and 10 bases lay between the germline ends. The CDR3 extends over 14 amino acids. The CDR3 loop is CASSISGTDNEQFF. CDR3 bases: TGTGCCAGTAGTATATCCGGGACTGACAATGAGCAGTTCTTC.

This clonotype has more than one count but fewer than ten. This chain uses TRBV28 with TRBJ1-5; 9 positions agree with TRBD1. Germline values: CDR1 MDHEN, CDR2 SYDVKM. The length of the CDR3 is 15 residues. J lost 6 bases, V lost 5 bases, and 8 bases had no gene match. CDR3 region: CASSLRDRVGQPQHF. The CDR3 bases are TGTGCCAGCAGTCTCCGGGACAGGGTTGGTCAGCCCCAGCATTTT.

Only one count was recorded for this clonotype. The J gene is TRBJ1-1, the V gene TRBV10-3, with a tentative D call TRBD1 (6 bases). V lost 6 bases and J 1 base, leaving 21 bases between the germline ends. Per germline, CDR1 ENHRY and CDR2 SYGVKD. The CDR3 length is 17 residues. The CDR3 sequence is CAIRGGGGGGGNTEAFF. CDR3 bases: TGTGCCATCAGGGGGGGGGGTGGGGGAGGGGGGAACACTGAAGCTTTCTTT.